A single sample is the source of the 4 T cell receptor beta chains below, sequenced in a study of T-cell reconstitution after alpha-beta-depleted transplantation in children (TCRdb year 2016). What the treatment or condition label conveys for this sample: allogeneic hematopoietic cell transplantation with graft depleted of TCRalphabeta T cells and CD19 B cells. The library was produced with PCR. Sequencing was carried out with an Illumina HiSeq 2500. TCR library preparation used molecular barcoding, with unique molecular identifiers applied to normalize quantification of the TCRbeta repertoire. TCRdb trimmed the raw reads at Q25, called clones with MiXCR and kept productive beta chains. When rows share a CDR3 protein, they turn into one entry using the most common DNA and genes. The sample table shows hundreds of thousands of distinct CDR3 sequences, and under 30% are seen once. The ten most abundant clones make up 2.6% of the sample.

The source was PBMCs, collected before TCRalphabeta/CD19-depleted stem cell transplant. The receptors originated from a girl aged 2-9 years with Fanconi anemia, due to receive a stem cell transplant.

This clonotype was counted at least ten times. This sequence joins TRBV15 and TRBJ2-2; D is unresolved. CDR3 size: 14 residues. Germline values: CDR1 LNHNV, CDR2 YYDKDF (reference sequence). Trimming removed 1 base at V and 4 bases at J, with 7 bases between. CDR3: CATSRAGVTGELFF. The CDR3 region has the DNA TGTGCCACCAGCAGAGCTGGGGTCACCGGGGAGCTGTTTTTT.

The rearrangement links TRBV30 to TRBJ1-1; 8 nucleotides line up with TRBD1. The CDR3 is 16 amino acids. Germline trimming cut 0 bases from V and 3 bases from J; bases unmatched to any gene: 9. Germline CDR1 GTSNPN, CDR2 SVGIG (reference sequence). CDR3 bases: TGTGCCTGGAGTGTACTTTTAGGCAGGGGGCACACTGAAGCTTTCTTT. Protein product: CAWSVLLGRGHTEAFF.

The chain carries TRBV3-1 and TRBJ2-7, with 7 nucleotides matching TRBD2. The CDR3 is 14 amino acids. Unmatched junction bases numbered 3, after V lost 2 bases and J lost 2 bases. CDR1 is LGHDT, CDR2 YNNKEL, per germline (reference sequence). This chain's CDR3 is CASSQPSGTYEQYF. The CDR3 nucleotides read TGTGCCAGCAGCCAACCTAGCGGAACCTACGAGCAGTACTTC.

This clonotype has only a few counts. The CDR3 here is CASSSLPGATYNEQFF. As DNA, the CDR3 is TGCGCCAGCAGCTCCTTGCCGGGGGCCACCTACAATGAGCAGTTCTTC. This rearrangement joins TRBV5-1 to TRBJ2-1; D tentatively fits TRBD1 or TRBD2 (6 bases each). The CDR3 runs to 16 residues. The V gene lost 3 bases and the J gene lost 2 bases, with 15 bases spanning the gap. Germline V gene data show CDR1 as SGHRS and CDR2 as YFSETQ.